This entry concerns a single T cell receptor beta chain. The data belong to a study of blood T cell repertoires in COVID-19. The repertoire was sequenced with immunoSEQ multiplex PCR; TCRdb's copy has only in-frame clones and lacks some. Of about 480,000 clones in the sample, 70% to 90% are singletons; the top ten hold approximately 1.8%. This sequence was found in a woman between 35 and 50 years old who had recovered from COVID-19. Sequencing was performed on PBMCs or T cells enriched from blood (not recorded which).

The DNA of the CDR3 is TGCGCCAGCAGCCAAGCAGGGGGAAGAAACTATGGCTACACCTTC. It specifies CASSQAGGRNYGYTF. This rearrangement joins TRBV4-3 to TRBJ1-2; 7 bases map to TRBD1. The CDR3 loop spans 15 amino acids. CDR1 is LGHNA and CDR2 is YSLEER in the germline V gene. V shed 1 base and J 2 bases; nucleotides not matched to a gene: 4.